These T cell receptor beta chains were read from a single sample in a study of CD8 T cells in ankylosing spondylitis. In TCRdb, the 5' RACE reads were re-called with MiXCR into one record per CDR3 protein. Here the sample spans about 450,000 distinct CDR3 sequences, around 26% being singletons. The specimen was blood, either unsorted or a sorted T cell fraction (not recorded which). These receptors were taken from a male donor with ankylosing spondylitis. Each CDR3 is given with its conserved first and last residue. D genes are given only for firm matches. Size tells how often a clone was seen (once, few, many) or the class of an expanded clone, and some rows leave it out.

clone_size	d_call	j_call	v_call	cdr3_nt	cdr3_aa
.	TRBD1	TRBJ1-5	TRBV18	TGTGCCAGCGCGGACAGGGACAATCAGCCCCAGCATTTT	CASADRDNQPQHF
.	.	TRBJ1-2	TRBV25-1	TGTGCCAGCAGTGAAGAGCAGGGAGGCCTAGGTGGCTACACCTTC	CASSEEQGGLGGYTF
.	.	TRBJ1-6	TRBV14	TGTGCCAGCAGCCAAGATGGGAACAGCGGTTCACCCCTCCACTTT	CASSQDGNSGSPLHF
.	.	TRBJ1-2	TRBV20-1	TGCAGTGCTAGAGATTGGCCGACCAACTATGGCTACACCTTC	CSARDWPTNYGYTF
.	.	TRBJ2-3	TRBV5-1	TGCGCCAGCAGCTCGAAGTACACAGATACGCAGTATTTT	CASSSKYTDTQYF
.	TRBD2	TRBJ2-3	TRBV11-2	TGTGCCAGCACCCCGGGGACTAGCGGCCCAGATACGCAGTATTTT	CASTPGTSGPDTQYF
few	.	TRBJ2-5	TRBV5-1	TGCGCCAGCACTATGGAGTTGGATTTGGAGACCCAGTACTTC	CASTMELDLETQYF
.	.	TRBJ2-7	TRBV5-6	TGTGCCAGCAGCCGCCAGGGGGGATCCTACGAGCAGTACTTC	CASSRQGGSYEQYF
.	.	TRBJ2-5	TRBV20-1	TGCAGGCCCTATGAGGGTGCGGAGACCCAGTACTTC	CRPYEGAETQYF
.	TRBD1	TRBJ1-1	TRBV20-1	TGCAGTGCTGGGGGCGACAGGGCCTTCATGAACACTGAAGCTTTCTTT	CSAGGDRAFMNTEAFF
.	.	TRBJ2-1	TRBV6-1	TGTGCCAGCAGTGACAGGAGGGCGGTCTACAATGAGCAGTTCTTC	CASSDRRAVYNEQFF
.	.	TRBJ1-1	TRBV2	TGTGCCAGCAGTGAAGCCGGGGGGGAAAGAGGAACTGAAGCTTTCTTT	CASSEAGGERGTEAFF
.	.	TRBJ1-1	TRBV5-1	TGCGCCAGCAGCCGAGGGTCGGCGAACACTGAAGCTTTCTTT	CASSRGSANTEAFF
.	TRBD2	TRBJ2-5	TRBV5-1	TGCGCCAGCAGAATAGCGGGAGAGGGAGAGACCCAGTACTTC	CASRIAGEGETQYF
.	TRBD1	TRBJ1-6	TRBV4-1	TGCGCCAGCAGCCATCCGACAGGGGGGGCGCCTAATAATTCACCCCTCCACTTT	CASSHPTGGAPNNSPLHF
.	TRBD1	TRBJ2-1	TRBV5-1	TGCGCCAGCAGCTCGGGACAGGGAAACTACAATGAGCAGTTCTTC	CASSSGQGNYNEQFF
.	.	TRBJ1-2	TRBV12-3/TRBV12-4	TGTGCCAGCAGTCGTTCAGGGGCCCCCTATGGCTACACCTTC	CASSRSGAPYGYTF
few	.	TRBJ2-3	TRBV11-1	TGTGCCAGCAGCCAAGGGGGGAATACGCAGTATTTT	CASSQGGNTQYF
few	TRBD2	TRBJ2-5	TRBV24-1	TGTGCCACCAGGAATAGCGGGAGTGGAGAGACCCAGTACTTC	CATRNSGSGETQYF
.	.	TRBJ2-1	TRBV5-5	TGTGCCGGCTCAGAGACTCAGGGCTCCTACAATGAGCAGTTCTTC	CAGSETQGSYNEQFF
.	TRBD1	TRBJ2-3	TRBV20-1	TGCAGTGCTAGGATAGGGACAGGGCTCGATACGCAGTATTTT	CSARIGTGLDTQYF
.	.	TRBJ2-5	TRBV5-1	TGCGCCAGCAGCTACGGGACACGGGGGGAGACCCAGTACTTC	CASSYGTRGETQYF
.	.	TRBJ2-7	TRBV5-1	TGCGCCAGCAGCTTGGCCCGGGTTAAGGGGGACGAGCAGTACTTC	CASSLARVKGDEQYF
few	TRBD1	TRBJ2-6	TRBV5-4	TGTGCCAGCAGCTTTATGGTAGTTTCTGGACAGGGAGTCTCTGGGGCCAACGTCCTGACTTTC	CASSFMVVSGQGVSGANVLTF
.	.	TRBJ2-1	TRBV27	TGTGCCAGCAGTTGGGACCGGGTGGGGGAGCAGTTCTTC	CASSWDRVGEQFF
.	.	TRBJ1-2	TRBV25-1	TGTGCCAGCAGTGAATCCCCGGCAGTCTATGGCTACACCTTC	CASSESPAVYGYTF
few	.	TRBJ2-7	TRBV10-3	TGTGCCATCAGTGAAGGAGAGGCCGAGCAGTACTTC	CAISEGEAEQYF
.	.	TRBJ2-5	TRBV2	TGTGCCAGCACCCCCGCTCTCGCCGGGGAGACCCAGTACTTC	CASTPALAGETQYF
few	.	TRBJ2-5	TRBV5-1	TGCGCCAGCAGCTTGGGAGACGCGTACCAAGAGACCCAGTACTTC	CASSLGDAYQETQYF
few	TRBD2	TRBJ2-1	TRBV19	TGTGCCAGTAGTATAGCCCTACTAGCGGGAGGGCACAATGAGCAGTTCTTC	CASSIALLAGGHNEQFF
.	.	TRBJ2-3	TRBV20-1	TGCAGTGCTAGGTCGGACAGTCCAGATACGCAGTATTTT	CSARSDSPDTQYF
.	.	TRBJ2-5	TRBV5-1	TGCGCCAGCAGCTCGGACGGGAAGGAGACCCAGTACTTC	CASSSDGKETQYF
few	.	TRBJ1-4	TRBV12-3/TRBV12-4	TGTGCCAGCGGTCCCGCCGGCGGAGGGGAAAAACTGTTTTTT	CASGPAGGGEKLFF
.	TRBD1	TRBJ2-1	TRBV5-1	TGCGCCAGCAGCTTGGGTGAACAGGGGCGGCAGTTCTTC	CASSLGEQGRQFF
.	.	TRBJ2-5	TRBV24-1	TGTGCCACCAGTGATTGGACGGAGGGACAAGAGACCCAGTACTTC	CATSDWTEGQETQYF
few	.	TRBJ2-4	TRBV7-5	.	CISVSESRWQNIQYF
few	.	TRBJ1-2	TRBV2	TGTGCCAGCATTGGGACGGTGGCTAACTATGGCTACACCTTC	CASIGTVANYGYTF
.	TRBD1	TRBJ1-5	TRBV18	TGTGCCAGCTCATCCGGACAGGGCCGGGGTCAGCCCCAGCATTTT	CASSSGQGRGQPQHF
.	.	TRBJ2-2	TRBV12-5	TGTGCTAGTGGTTTGTCCCTCGGGATGGAGCTGTTTTTT	CASGLSLGMELFF
.	TRBD1	TRBJ2-1	TRBV23-1	TGCGCCAGCAACACACCGGGACAGGGGACTTACAATGAGCAGTTCTTC	CASNTPGQGTYNEQFF
.	.	TRBJ2-3	TRBV5-1	TGCGCCAGCACGGAGTACAAACTTTCTAGCACAGATACGCAGTATTTT	CASTEYKLSSTDTQYF
few	TRBD1	TRBJ1-2	TRBV2	TGTGCCACCGGGGACAGGCCCAACTATGGCTACACCTTC	CATGDRPNYGYTF
few	.	TRBJ1-5	TRBV12-3/TRBV12-4	TGTGCCAGCAGTTTAGCCGGGGGGGGACCAGGCAATCAGCCCCAGCATTTT	CASSLAGGGPGNQPQHF
.	.	TRBJ1-4	TRBV7-2	TGTGCCAGCAGCTTACCACCGGACAGACAACTGTTTTTT	CASSLPPDRQLFF
.	TRBD2	TRBJ2-7	TRBV20-1	TGCAGTGCGCCGGGGATCGAAGCGGGAGGGTGGACCTACGAGCAGTACTTC	CSAPGIEAGGWTYEQYF
few	TRBD2	TRBJ2-5	TRBV11-2	TGTGCCAGCAGCTTCCGACTAGCGGGAGCTGAGACCCAGTACTTC	CASSFRLAGAETQYF